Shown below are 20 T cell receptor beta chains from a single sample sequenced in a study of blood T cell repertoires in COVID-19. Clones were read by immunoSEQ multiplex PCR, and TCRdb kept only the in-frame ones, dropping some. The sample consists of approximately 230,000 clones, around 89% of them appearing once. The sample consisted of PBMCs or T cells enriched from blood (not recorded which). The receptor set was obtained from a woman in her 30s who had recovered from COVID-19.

The CDR3 coding sequence is TGTGCCATCAGAAGAGAGACAGGGGGCGGGAATGAGCAGTTCTTC. It encodes CAIRRETGGGNEQFF. The J gene is TRBJ2-1, the V gene TRBV10-3; 10 positions match TRBD1. CDR1 ENHRY and CDR2 SYGVKD come from the germline V gene. Unmatched junction bases numbered 9, after V lost 6 bases and J lost 7 bases. This CDR3 region has 15 residues.

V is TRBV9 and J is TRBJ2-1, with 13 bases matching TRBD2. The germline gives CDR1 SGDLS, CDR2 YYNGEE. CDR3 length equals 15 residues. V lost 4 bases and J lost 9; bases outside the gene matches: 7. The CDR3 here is CASSSGLAGEGEQFF. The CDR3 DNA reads TGTGCCAGCAGCTCCGGACTAGCGGGAGAGGGTGAGCAGTTCTTC.

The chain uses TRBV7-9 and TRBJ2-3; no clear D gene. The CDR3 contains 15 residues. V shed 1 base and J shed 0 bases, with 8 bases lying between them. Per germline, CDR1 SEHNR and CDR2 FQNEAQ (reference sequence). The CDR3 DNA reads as TGTGCCAGCAGCTTAGTCATGGCTAGCACAGATACGCAGTATTTT. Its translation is CASSLVMASTDTQYF.

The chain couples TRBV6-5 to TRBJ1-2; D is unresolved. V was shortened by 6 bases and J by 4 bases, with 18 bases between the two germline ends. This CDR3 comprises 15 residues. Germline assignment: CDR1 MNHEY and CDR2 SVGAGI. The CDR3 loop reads CASSSPTRGGYGYTF. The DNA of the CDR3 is TGTGCCAGCAGCTCCCCGACCCGAGGCGGCTATGGCTACACCTTC.

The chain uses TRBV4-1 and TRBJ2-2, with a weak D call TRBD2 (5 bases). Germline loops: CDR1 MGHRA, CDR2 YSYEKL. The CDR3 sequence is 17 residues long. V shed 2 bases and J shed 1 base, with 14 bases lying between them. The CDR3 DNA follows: TGCGCCAGCAGCCAACCCTACCGGGGTCGGAACACCGGGGAGCTGTTTTTT. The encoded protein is CASSQPYRGRNTGELFF.

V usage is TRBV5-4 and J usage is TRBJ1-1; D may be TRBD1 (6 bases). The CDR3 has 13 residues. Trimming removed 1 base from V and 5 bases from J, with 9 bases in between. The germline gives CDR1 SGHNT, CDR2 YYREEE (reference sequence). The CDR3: CASSLNRATEAFF. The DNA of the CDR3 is TGTGCCAGCAGCTTGAACAGGGCGACTGAAGCTTTCTTT.

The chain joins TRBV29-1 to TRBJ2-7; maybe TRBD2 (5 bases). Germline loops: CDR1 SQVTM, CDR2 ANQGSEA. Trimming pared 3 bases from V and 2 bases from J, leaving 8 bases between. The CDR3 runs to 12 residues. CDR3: CSVDDGTYEQYF. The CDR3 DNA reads TGCAGCGTTGACGACGGGACCTACGAGCAGTACTTC.

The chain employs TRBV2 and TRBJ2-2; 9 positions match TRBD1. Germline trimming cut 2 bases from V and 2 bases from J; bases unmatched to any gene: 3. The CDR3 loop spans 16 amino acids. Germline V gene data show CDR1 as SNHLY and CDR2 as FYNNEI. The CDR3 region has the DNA TGTGCCAGCAGTGAATTGGGACAGGGAAACACCGGGGAGCTGTTTTTT. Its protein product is CASSELGQGNTGELFF.

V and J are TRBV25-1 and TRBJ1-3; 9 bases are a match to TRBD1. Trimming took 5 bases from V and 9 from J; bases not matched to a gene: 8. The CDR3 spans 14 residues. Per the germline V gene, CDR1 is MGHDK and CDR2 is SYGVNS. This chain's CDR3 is CASSTADRGGTIYF. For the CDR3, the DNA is TGTGCCAGCAGTACGGCGGACAGGGGAGGCACCATATATTTT.

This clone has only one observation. The CDR3 DNA reads as TGTGCCAGCAGCCAAGTGCTCGGACAGGGGGTGTTGGCTTTCTTT. Residues: CASSQVLGQGVLAFF. The chain employs TRBV3-1 (or the pseudogene TRBV3-2) and TRBJ1-1; 10 positions match TRBD1. Germline V gene sequence: CDR1 LGHDT, CDR2 YNNKEL (reference sequence). J was trimmed by 11 bases and V by 1 base; bases with no gene match: 10. The CDR3 contains 15 residues.

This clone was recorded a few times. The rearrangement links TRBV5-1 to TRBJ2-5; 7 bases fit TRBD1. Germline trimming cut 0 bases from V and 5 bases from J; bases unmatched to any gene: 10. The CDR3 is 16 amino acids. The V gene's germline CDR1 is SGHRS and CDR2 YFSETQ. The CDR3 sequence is CASSLGYRGGSETQYF. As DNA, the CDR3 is TGCGCCAGCAGCTTGGGATATCGAGGGGGCAGTGAGACCCAGTACTTC.

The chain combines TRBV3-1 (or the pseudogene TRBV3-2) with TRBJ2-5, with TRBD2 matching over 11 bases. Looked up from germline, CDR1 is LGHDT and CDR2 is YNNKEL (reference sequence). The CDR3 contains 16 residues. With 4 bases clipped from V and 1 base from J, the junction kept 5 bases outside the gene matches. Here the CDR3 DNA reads TGTGCCAGCAGCCTGCAAGGGACTAGCGGCCAAGAGACCCAGTACTTC. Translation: CASSLQGTSGQETQYF.

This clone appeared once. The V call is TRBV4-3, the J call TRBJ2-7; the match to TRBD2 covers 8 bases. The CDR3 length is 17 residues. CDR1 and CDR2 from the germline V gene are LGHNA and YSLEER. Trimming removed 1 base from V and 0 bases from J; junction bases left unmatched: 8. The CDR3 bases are TGCGCCAGCAGCCAAGGCCCCTTCGGGACTAGCTCCTACGAGCAGTACTTC. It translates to CASSQGPFGTSSYEQYF.

CDR3 protein: CASSLSTAANTEAFF. CDR3 DNA sequence: TGTGCCAGCAGTTTATCCACAGCGGCGAACACTGAAGCTTTCTTT. V gene TRBV27 combines with J gene TRBJ1-1; D call uncertain. There are 15 residues in the CDR3. Germline CDR1 reads MNHEY; CDR2 reads SMNVEV (reference sequence). The germline V and J ends were trimmed by 0 bases and 1 base, with 9 bases remaining between them.

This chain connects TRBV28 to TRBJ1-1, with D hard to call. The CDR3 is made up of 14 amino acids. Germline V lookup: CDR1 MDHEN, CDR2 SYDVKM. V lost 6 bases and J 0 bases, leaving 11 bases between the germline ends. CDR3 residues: CASRLPSVNTEAFF. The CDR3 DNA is TGTGCCAGCAGATTACCTAGTGTGAACACTGAAGCTTTCTTT.

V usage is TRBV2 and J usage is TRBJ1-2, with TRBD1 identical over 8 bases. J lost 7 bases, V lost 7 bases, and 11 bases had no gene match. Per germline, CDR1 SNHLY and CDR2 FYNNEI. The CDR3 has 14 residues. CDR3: CASTEVWTGFGYTF. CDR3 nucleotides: TGTGCCAGCACGGAAGTTTGGACAGGGTTTGGCTACACCTTC.

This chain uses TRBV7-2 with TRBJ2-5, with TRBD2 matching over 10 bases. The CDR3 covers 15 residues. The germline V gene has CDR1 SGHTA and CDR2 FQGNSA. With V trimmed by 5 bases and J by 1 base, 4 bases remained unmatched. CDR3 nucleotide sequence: TGTGCCAGCAGCAGGACTAGCGGCCCCCAAGAGACCCAGTACTTC. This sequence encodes CASSRTSGPQETQYF.

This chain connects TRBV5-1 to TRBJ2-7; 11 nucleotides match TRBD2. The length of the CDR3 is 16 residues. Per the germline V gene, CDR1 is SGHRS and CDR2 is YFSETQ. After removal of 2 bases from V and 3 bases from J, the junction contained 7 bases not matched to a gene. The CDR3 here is CASSFTSGSLFYEQYF. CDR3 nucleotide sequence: TGCGCCAGCAGCTTCACTAGCGGGAGTCTTTTCTACGAGCAGTACTTC.

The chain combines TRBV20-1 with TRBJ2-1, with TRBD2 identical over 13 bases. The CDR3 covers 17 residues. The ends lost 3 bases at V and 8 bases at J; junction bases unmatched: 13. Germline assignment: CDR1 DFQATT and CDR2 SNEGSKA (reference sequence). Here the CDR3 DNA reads TGCAGTGCTAGTAATTCCCTGACTAGCGGGAGGTTGGATGAGCAGTTCTTC. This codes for CSASNSLTSGRLDEQFF.

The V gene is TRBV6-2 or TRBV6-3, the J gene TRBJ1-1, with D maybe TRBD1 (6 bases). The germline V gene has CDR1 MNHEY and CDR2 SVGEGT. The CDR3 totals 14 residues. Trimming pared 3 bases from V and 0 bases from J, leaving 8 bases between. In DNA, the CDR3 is TGTGCCAGCAGTTATTACAGGGTGAACACTGAAGCTTTCTTT. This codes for CASSYYRVNTEAFF.